The clone carrying this T cell receptor (beta chain) appeared once. The data stem from a study of Graves' ophthalmopathy and Graves' hyperthyroidism. RNA transcripts yielded amplified TCR beta CDR3 regions. The workflow started with a first-round RT-PCR run with HTBI primers and then moved on to a second-round multiplex PCR. TCRdb analysed the multiplex PCR reads with MiXCR anew, one entry per CDR3 protein. Of 150,000 to 200,000 distinct CDR3 sequences in the sample, roughly two fifths were seen once. Clinicians diagnosed using symptoms, serum thyroxine, TRAb, thyroid ultrasound and orbital computed tomography. V was pared by 5 bases and J by 5 bases, with 15 bases between. The germline V gene has CDR1 SGHNT and CDR2 YENEEA. There are 14 residues in the CDR3.

This clonotype originated in a man in his thirties or forties with Graves' ophthalmopathy. The sample was peripheral blood. This sequence joins TRBV11-3 and TRBJ2-5, with D uncertain. CDR3 amino acids: CASSPKTRKETQYF. The CDR3 DNA sequence: TGTGCCAGCAGCCCCAAGACCAGGAAGGAGACCCAGTACTTC.